The 9 T cell receptor beta chains below were found in one sample sequenced in a study of shared clonotypes between healthy human individuals. The table came from immunoSEQ multiplex PCR; TCRdb's copy has only in-frame clones and leaves some out. There are about 670,000 clones in the sample; 60% to 80% occur only once, and about 1.7% lies in the top ten. The specimen was memory CD4+ T cells sorted from blood. The subset was: CD45RA-negative fraction. The receptors originated from a woman aged 25 to 39 in good health.

V usage is TRBV5-1 and J usage is TRBJ1-2; D may be TRBD1 (6 bases). CDR3 length: 14 amino acids. The V gene lost 1 base and the J gene lost 6 bases, with 13 bases spanning the gap. Germline values: CDR1 SGHRS, CDR2 YFSETQ. Here the CDR3 reads CASSLSGGSNGYTF. Here the CDR3 DNA reads TGCGCCAGCAGCTTGAGCGGGGGCAGTAATGGCTACACCTTC. The full variable domain, rest sourced from reference TRBV5-1 and TRBJ1-2, is KAGVTQTPRYLIKTRGQQVTLSCSPISGHRSVSWYQQTPGQGLQFLFEYFSETQRNKGNFPGRFSGRQFSNSRSEMNVSTLELGDSALYLCASSLSGGSNGYTFGSGTRLTVV.

Regarding this clone: The same CDR3 can be traced to other DNA sequences in this sample. This chain joins TRBV27 and TRBJ2-7; the D is unclear. The V and J ends lost 4 bases and 3 bases respectively, with 10 bases between them. Germline assignment: CDR1 MNHEY and CDR2 SMNVEV (reference sequence). This CDR3 region has 13 residues. The CDR3 loop is CASSWVRGYEQYF. CDR3 coding DNA: TGTGCCAGCAGTTGGGTGAGAGGCTACGAGCAGTACTTC.

V is TRBV30 and J is TRBJ2-3; no definite D call. This CDR3 region has 11 residues. The V end lost 3 bases, the J end lost 2 bases, and 3 bases lay between the germline ends. CDR1 is GTSNPN, CDR2 SVGIG, per germline (reference sequence). This CDR3 reads CAWSFTDTQYF. The CDR3 DNA follows: TGTGCCTGGAGCTTCACAGATACGCAGTATTTT.

The chain has TRBV19 and TRBJ1-1; D unclear. Germline V gene data show CDR1 as LNHDA and CDR2 as SQIVND (reference sequence). The CDR3 is made up of 16 amino acids. V dropped 0 bases and J dropped 1 base, with 12 bases sitting between them. The CDR3 is CASSIDPLKRNTEAFF. The CDR3 DNA reads as TGTGCCAGTAGTATAGACCCTTTAAAGCGGAACACTGAAGCTTTCTTT.

Concerning this clone: A much bigger clone sits one base away, suggesting this may be a read error. This chain joins TRBV6-5 and TRBJ1-5, with TRBD1 matching over 9 bases. V was clipped by 5 bases and J by 4 bases; unmatched bases: 3. Germline CDR1 and CDR2: MNHEY and SVGAGI. The CDR3 has 14 amino acids. The CDR3 spells CASSRTGENQPQHF. The CDR3 nucleotides read TGTGCCAGCAGTCGGACAGGGGAAAATCAGCCCCAGCATTTT.

This clone was observed many times. The chain has TRBV6-1 and TRBJ2-7, with TRBD2 matching over 12 bases. Trimming cost V 4 bases and J 2 bases; bases outside gene matches: 3. The CDR3 loop spans 15 amino acids. Germline V CDR1 and CDR2: MNHNS, SASEGT. The CDR3 DNA sequence: TGTGCCAGCAGTGTCACTAGCGGGGGGCCCTACGAGCAGTACTTC. It yields the protein CASSVTSGGPYEQYF.

This clone was seen only a few times. This chain links TRBV29-1 with TRBJ2-1; TRBD2 aligns across 8 bases. The CDR3 loop spans 12 amino acids. CDR1 and CDR2 (germline): SQVTM, ANQGSEA. Unmatched junction bases numbered 1, after V lost 7 bases and J lost 2 bases. The CDR3 spells CSATSAYNEQFF. As DNA, the CDR3 is TGCAGCGCGACTAGCGCCTACAATGAGCAGTTCTTC.

As to this clone: Different DNA sequences within this sample yield the same CDR3. The chain joins TRBV27 to TRBJ1-1; D unclear. There are 13 residues in the CDR3. Germline V lookup: CDR1 MNHEY, CDR2 SMNVEV (reference sequence). V lost 1 base and J lost 1, with 4 bases in between. In DNA form, the CDR3 reads TGTGCCAGCAGTTTATTTAGGAACACTGAAGCTTTCTTT. This encodes CASSLFRNTEAFF.

This clone was seen a single time. The chain has TRBV11-2 and TRBJ2-5, with no clear D. Trimming removed 2 bases at V and 0 bases at J, with 10 bases between. Germline CDR1 is SGHAT and CDR2 is FQNNGV. This CDR3 contains 15 residues. CDR3 residues: CASSLHSQYQETQYF. The CDR3 region has the DNA TGTGCCAGCAGCTTACATTCACAGTACCAAGAGACCCAGTACTTC.